This T cell receptor beta chain was observed in a study of T cell responses to AZD1222 COVID-19 vaccine. CDR1 is SGHTA and CDR2 is FQGNSA in the germline V gene. The CDR3 length is 15 residues. The junction had 6 bases not matched to a gene; V was cut back by 2 bases and J by 5 bases. Clones were read by immunoSEQ multiplex PCR, and TCRdb kept only the in-frame ones, dropping some. The table shows around 99,000 clones, with approximately 90% occurring only once. Material: peripheral blood, obtained on day 0 of AZD1222 vaccination. V gene TRBV7-2 combines with J gene TRBJ1-1; 9 positions agree with TRBD1. The receptor was derived from an adult in good health. CDR3 sequence (DNA): TGTGCCAGCAGCTTAAGGGGACAGGGAGTGACTGAAGCTTTCTTT. This codes for CASSLRGQGVTEAFF.